The rows below give T cell receptor beta chains drawn from one sample of a study of T cells after yellow fever vaccination. TCRdb reanalysed the 5' RACE reads using MiXCR and keeps one entry per CDR3 protein. The table lists fewer than 350,000 distinct CDR3 sequences, roughly 8.7% of them singletons. Here the sequenced sample was PBMCs, taken on the day of the first yellow fever vaccination. The receptors derive from a man between 18 and 35 years old who received the YFV17D yellow fever vaccine. The CDR3 runs from the conserved cysteine through the conserved F or W. The D gene is left open where the match is weak. Clone size is given for some rows only: seen once, a few or many times, or a class if the clone is expanded.

>TRBV20-1|TRBD2|.
CSARETSGGDNEQFF
>TRBV5-1|.|.
CASSLELPDTQYF
>TRBV7-6|.|many
CASSSEGNTEAFF
>TRBV7-2|TRBD2|few
CASSLIAPGGTQYF
>TRBV20-1|.|few
CSASPGDTQYF
>TRBV4-1|.|few
CASSQDPSGRETQYF
>TRBV5-1|TRBD2|few
CASSYAPGLAGSGANVLTF
>TRBV5-1|.|few
CASSIQTGSGELFF
>TRBV5-1|.|few
CASSLAGAGSWREQFF
>TRBV7-2|.|many
CASSLSGETQYF
>TRBV5-1|.|.
CASSLGPRWNTEAFF